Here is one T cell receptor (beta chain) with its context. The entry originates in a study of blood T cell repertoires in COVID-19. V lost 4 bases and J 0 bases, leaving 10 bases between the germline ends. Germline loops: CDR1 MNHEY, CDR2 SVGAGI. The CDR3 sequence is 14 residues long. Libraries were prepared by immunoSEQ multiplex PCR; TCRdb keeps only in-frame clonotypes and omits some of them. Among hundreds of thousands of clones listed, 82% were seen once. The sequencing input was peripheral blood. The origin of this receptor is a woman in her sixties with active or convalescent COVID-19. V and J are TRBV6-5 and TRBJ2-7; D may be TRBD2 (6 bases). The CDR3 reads CASSSVGSSYEQYF. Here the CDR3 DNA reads TGTGCCAGCAGTTCCGTCGGGAGCTCCTACGAGCAGTACTTC.